Listed here are 16 T cell receptor beta chains from one sample, sequenced in a study of technical replicates of blood from several donors. Using immunoSEQ multiplex PCR, the repertoire was profiled, and TCRdb retains in-frame clones only, with some absent. The table has under 20,000 clones, approximately 80% seen once. The sample taken for sequencing was PBMCs. The receptors stem from a human donor in good health.

The chain is built from TRBV2 and TRBJ2-5; 8 positions agree with TRBD2. The CDR3 sequence is 15 residues long. CDR1 is SNHLY, CDR2 FYNNEI, per germline. Losses at the gene ends were 5 bases for V and 7 bases for J; bases not matched to a gene: 12. The CDR3 region is CASSTVAGGLGTQYF. CDR3 bases: TGTGCCAGCAGTACTGTCGCGGGGGGATTGGGGACCCAGTACTTC. Combining the CDR3 with reference TRBV2 and TRBJ2-5 gives the whole variable domain EPEVTQTPSHQVTQMGQEVILRCVPISNHLYFYWYRQILGQKVEFLVSFYNNEISEKSEIFDDQFSVERPDGSNFTLKIRSTKLEDSAMYFCASSTVAGGLGTQYFGPGTRLLVL.

The chain recombines TRBV19 with TRBJ2-3; 7 bases line up with TRBD1. The CDR3 totals 14 residues. From germline, CDR1 is LNHDA and CDR2 SQIVND (reference sequence). V lost 6 bases and J lost 6; bases outside the gene matches: 9. The CDR3 bases are TGTGCCAGTAGCAATAACAGGGGACGCGATACGCAGTATTTT. Translating gives CASSNNRGRDTQYF.

The rearrangement uses TRBV5-1 and TRBJ2-3, with TRBD2 matching over 8 bases. CDR3 length: 15 amino acids. J gave up 3 bases and V 4 bases, and 7 bases lay outside the gene matches. Germline CDR1 reads SGHRS; CDR2 reads YFSETQ. In DNA form, the CDR3 reads TGCGCCAGCAGCCCCATAGCGGGAAGGACAGATACGCAGTATTTT. Its protein product is CASSPIAGRTDTQYF.

The CDR3 nucleotides are TGTGCCAGTAGTATAGGGGGGGTCGGCTACGAGCAGTACTTC. It yields the protein CASSIGGVGYEQYF. V usage is TRBV19 and J usage is TRBJ2-7; weak D call: TRBD2 (6 bases). Germline V gene lookup returns CDR1 LNHDA and CDR2 SQIVND (reference sequence). The CDR3 contains 14 residues. V was pared by 1 base and J by 3 bases, with 10 bases between.

This chain joins TRBV7-7 and TRBJ2-1, with 11 bases matching TRBD1. J was trimmed by 6 bases and V by 4 bases; bases with no gene match: 2. CDR3 length: 14 residues. The germline CDR1 and CDR2 sequences are SSHAT and FNYEAQ (reference sequence). The chain's CDR3 is CASSSGTGGNEQFF. The CDR3 region has the DNA TGTGCCAGCAGCTCCGGGACAGGGGGCAATGAGCAGTTCTTC.

This sequence joins TRBV10-3 and TRBJ2-7, with a weak D call TRBD2 (6 bases). This CDR3 region has 15 residues. CDR1 and CDR2 from the germline V gene are ENHRY and SYGVKD. Trimming took 4 bases from V and 5 from J, leaving 18 bases between them. This CDR3 reads CAISAPRGSGDEQYF. The CDR3 nucleotides are TGTGCCATCAGTGCCCCCCGGGGTAGCGGCGACGAGCAGTACTTC.

The chain couples TRBV5-1 to TRBJ2-1; D not resolved. The germline V gene has CDR1 SGHRS and CDR2 YFSETQ. The length of the CDR3 is 14 residues. With 6 bases removed from V and 6 bases from J, the gap between germline ends came to 16 bases. The CDR3 is CASMVASTTNEQFF. For the CDR3, the DNA is TGCGCCAGCATGGTGGCTAGTACTACCAATGAGCAGTTCTTC.

The chain uses TRBV30 and TRBJ1-4; the D is unclear. V was trimmed by 1 base and J by 0 bases, leaving 12 bases between them. Germline V gives CDR1 GTSNPN, CDR2 SVGIG (reference sequence). The CDR3 is 16 amino acids. DNA for the CDR3: TGTGCCTGGAGTGATCCCGGGAGCACAACTAATGAAAAACTGTTTTTT. This codes for CAWSDPGSTTNEKLFF.

The rearrangement uses TRBV5-1 and TRBJ1-1, with D possibly being TRBD1 (5 bases). This CDR3 has 15 amino acids. Germline CDR1 and CDR2: SGHRS and YFSETQ. The ends were cut back, 0 bases at V and 2 bases at J, with 11 bases in the middle. CDR3 amino acids: CASSLELRGNTEAFF. CDR3 in DNA: TGCGCCAGCAGCTTGGAACTAAGGGGAAACACTGAAGCTTTCTTT.

The chain combines TRBV6-5 with TRBJ2-7, with TRBD1 identical over 9 bases. The junction had 10 bases not matched to a gene; V was cut back by 2 bases and J by 5 bases. The CDR3 loop spans 16 amino acids. The germline V gene encodes CDR1 MNHEY and CDR2 SVGAGI. The CDR3: CASSYVAGQGWHEQYF. The CDR3 DNA is TGTGCCAGCAGTTACGTGGCGGGACAGGGCTGGCACGAGCAGTACTTC.

The chain has TRBV28 and TRBJ2-6; no clear D. Looked up from germline, CDR1 is MDHEN and CDR2 is SYDVKM. The V gene lost 2 bases and the J gene lost 0 bases, with 8 bases spanning the gap. There are 16 residues in the CDR3. The CDR3 DNA is TGTGCCAGCAGTTTAGACCTAGACTCTGGGGCCAACGTCCTGACTTTC. Translating it yields CASSLDLDSGANVLTF.

The V gene is TRBV5-8, the J gene TRBJ2-5; D is uncertain. V was clipped by 2 bases and J by 5 bases, with 10 bases between them. Germline loops: CDR1 SGHTS, CDR2 YDEGEE. This CDR3 comprises 13 residues. The CDR3 DNA reads as TGTGCCAGCAGCTTTGTCGGGTGGGAGACCCAGTACTTC. The encoded protein is CASSFVGWETQYF.

CDR3 loop: CASSGEEVMGEQFF. The CDR3 DNA reads TGTGCCAGCTCGGGGGAGGAGGTTATGGGTGAGCAGTTCTTC. The J gene is TRBJ2-1, the V gene TRBV6-1; the D gene is possibly TRBD2 (6 bases). Germline V gives CDR1 MNHNS, CDR2 SASEGT. The ends were cut back, 8 bases at V and 9 bases at J, with 20 bases in the middle. The CDR3 spans 14 residues.

The chain combines TRBV6-1 with TRBJ2-3, with 7 bases fitting TRBD2. This CDR3 is built from 14 residues. V shed 8 bases, J shed 0 bases, and the junction held 5 bases outside the gene matches. Germline V gene lookup returns CDR1 MNHNS and CDR2 SASEGT. CDR3 coding DNA: TGTGCCAGCCGAGGGAGGGGAAGCACAGATACGCAGTATTTT. Protein product: CASRGRGSTDTQYF.

The V gene is TRBV7-8, the J gene TRBJ2-5; D might be TRBD2 (5 bases). CDR3 length: 14 residues. CDR1 is SGHVS, CDR2 FQNEAQ, per germline. Deletions cut 5 bases from V and 5 bases from J, with 15 bases between. CDR3 protein: CASSPTIERETQYF. The DNA of the CDR3 is TGTGCCAGCAGCCCCACTATAGAGCGGGAGACCCAGTACTTC. The complete variable domain, with remaining parts taken from reference TRBV7-8 and TRBJ2-5, reads GAGVSQSPRYKVAKRGQDVALRCDPISGHVSLFWYQQALGQGPEFLTYFQNEAQLDKSGLPSDRFFAERPEGSVSTLKIQRTQQEDSAVYLCASSPTIERETQYFGPGTRLLVL.

This sequence joins TRBV29-1 and TRBJ2-2; 8 nucleotides match TRBD1. V lost 7 bases, J lost 6 bases, and 13 bases stayed unmatched. Germline V CDR1 and CDR2: SQVTM, ANQGSEA. The CDR3 spans 15 residues. CDR3 in amino acids: CSATGAGGLAGELFF. DNA for the CDR3: TGCAGCGCGACTGGGGCAGGGGGCTTGGCCGGGGAGCTGTTTTTT.